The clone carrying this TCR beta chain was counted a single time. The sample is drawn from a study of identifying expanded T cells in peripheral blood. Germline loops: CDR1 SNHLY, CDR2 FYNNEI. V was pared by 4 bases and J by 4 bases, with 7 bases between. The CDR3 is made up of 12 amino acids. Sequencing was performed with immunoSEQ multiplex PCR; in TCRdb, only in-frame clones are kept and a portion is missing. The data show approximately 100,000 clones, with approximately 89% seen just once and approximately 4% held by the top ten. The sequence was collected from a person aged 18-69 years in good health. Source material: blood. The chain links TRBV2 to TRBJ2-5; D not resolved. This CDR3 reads CASSAVRETQYF. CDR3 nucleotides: TGTGCCAGCAGTGCAGTCAGAGAGACCCAGTACTTC.